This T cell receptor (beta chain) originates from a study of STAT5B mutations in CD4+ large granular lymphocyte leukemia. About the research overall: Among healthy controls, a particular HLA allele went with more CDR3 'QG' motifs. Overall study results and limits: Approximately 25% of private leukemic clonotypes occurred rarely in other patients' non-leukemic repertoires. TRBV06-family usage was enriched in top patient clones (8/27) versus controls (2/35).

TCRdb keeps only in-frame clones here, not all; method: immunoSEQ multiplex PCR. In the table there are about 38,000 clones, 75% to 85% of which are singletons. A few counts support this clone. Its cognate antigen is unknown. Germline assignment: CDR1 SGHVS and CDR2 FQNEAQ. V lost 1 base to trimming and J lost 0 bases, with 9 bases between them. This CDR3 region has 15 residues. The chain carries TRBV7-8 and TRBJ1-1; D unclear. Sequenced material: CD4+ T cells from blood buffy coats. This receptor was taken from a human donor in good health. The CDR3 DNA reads TGTGCCAGCAGCTTAGGGACCCCACTGAACACTGAAGCTTTCTTT. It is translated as CASSLGTPLNTEAFF.